Following are 25 T cell receptor beta chains from one sample sequenced in a study of Ad26.COV2.S vaccination and SARS-CoV-2 variants. Sample treatment: around 19 received Ad26.COV2.S at low or high dose, single or two shots; about 5 received placebo; per-sample allocation not given. Day 63 after the first injection of vaccine or placebo was the sampling time. Using immunoSEQ multiplex PCR, the repertoire was profiled, and TCRdb retains in-frame clones only, with some absent. The sample has hundreds of thousands of clones, 75% to 90% seen once; the top ten hold 9.5% to 12%. This material consisted of peripheral blood, taken in a trial of Ad26.COV2.S vaccine versus placebo. These receptors were taken from a person between 18 and 65 years old who received the Ad26.COV2.S COVID-19 vaccine or a placebo.

The chain has TRBV7-6 and TRBJ1-5; no firm D call. CDR1 SGHVS and CDR2 FNYEAQ come from the germline V gene. The V end lost 5 bases, the J end lost 1 base, and 15 bases lay between the germline ends. The CDR3 totals 16 residues. The CDR3 nucleotides read TGTGCCAGCAGCCCGGCGGACCCGGGAAGCAATCAGCCCCAGCATTTT. It yields the protein CASSPADPGSNQPQHF. Looking up the rest from reference TRBV7-6 and TRBJ1-5 gives the full variable domain: GAGVSQSPRYKVTKRGQDVALRCDPISGHVSLYWYRQALGQGPEFLTYFNYEAQQDKSGLPNDRFSAERPEGSISTLTIQRTEQRDSAMYRCASSPADPGSNQPQHFGDGTRLSIL.

The chain links TRBV12-5 to TRBJ2-1; the match to TRBD2 covers 10 bases. Germline V gene sequence: CDR1 LGHNT, CDR2 FRNRAP. The CDR3 is made up of 13 amino acids. The ends lost 3 bases at V and 7 bases at J; junction bases unmatched: 0. The CDR3 bases are TGTGCTAGTGGTTTTAGCGGGGGGAATGAGCAGTTCTTC. It yields the protein CASGFSGGNEQFF.

This clone was seen only once. This chain joins TRBV7-9 and TRBJ1-2; D may be TRBD1 (5 bases). Trimming removed 3 bases at V and 1 base at J, with 12 bases between. CDR3 length: 15 amino acids. Looked up from germline, CDR1 is SEHNR and CDR2 is FQNEAQ (reference sequence). CDR3 protein: CASSFGGAVNYGYTF. CDR3 nucleotides: TGTGCCAGCAGCTTCGGGGGAGCGGTTAACTATGGCTACACCTTC.

The gene calls are TRBV28 and TRBJ2-7; 8 bases map to TRBD2. CDR3 length: 14 amino acids. The germline V gene has CDR1 MDHEN and CDR2 SYDVKM. The chain's CDR3 is CAISGGRLPYEQYF. The CDR3 coding sequence is TGTGCTATAAGCGGGGGTAGGCTCCCCTACGAGCAGTACTTC.

This sequence joins TRBV18 and TRBJ2-2; TRBD2 agrees at 15 bases. The CDR3 is 17 residues long. V shed 3 bases and J 6 bases; nucleotides not matched to a gene: 5. CDR1 is KGHSH and CDR2 is LQKENI in the germline V gene. This CDR3 reads CASSPSGLAGGSGELFF. CDR3 bases: TGTGCCAGCTCACCGTCGGGACTAGCGGGAGGTTCCGGGGAGCTGTTTTTT.

The chain has TRBV6-2 or TRBV6-3 and TRBJ2-7; 11 nucleotides match TRBD2. With 2 bases clipped from V and 3 bases from J, the junction kept 6 bases outside the gene matches. CDR1 and CDR2 from the germline V gene are MNHEY and SVGEGT. The CDR3 is 16 residues long. The CDR3 region has the DNA TGTGCCAGCAGTTACGGTCGACTAGCGGGGCTCTACGAGCAGTACTTC. It is translated as CASSYGRLAGLYEQYF.

The rearrangement uses TRBV3-1 (or the pseudogene TRBV3-2) and TRBJ2-1; 8 bases align to TRBD2. Germline trimming cut 5 bases from V and 3 bases from J; bases unmatched to any gene: 3. Germline CDR1 reads LGHDT; CDR2 reads YNNKEL (reference sequence). This CDR3 region has 14 residues. CDR3: CASSEGTSYNEQFF. The CDR3 nucleotides are TGTGCCAGCAGCGAAGGGACTAGCTACAATGAGCAGTTCTTC.

This clone was counted once. The J gene is TRBJ2-1, the V gene TRBV24-1, with 7 bases aligning to TRBD2. CDR3 length equals 16 residues. Germline CDR1 and CDR2: KGHDR and SFDVKD. The J segment lost 0 bases and the V segment lost 5 bases, leaving 6 bases of the junction unmatched. CDR3 sequence reads: CATSGFGGSSYNEQFF. In DNA, the CDR3 is TGTGCCACCAGTGGCTTCGGGGGGAGCTCCTACAATGAGCAGTTCTTC.

The chain is built from TRBV4-2 and TRBJ2-5, with 11 bases lining up with TRBD2. This CDR3 comprises 17 residues. The V gene's germline CDR1 is LGHNA and CDR2 YNFKEQ. V was pared by 4 bases and J by 2 bases, with 9 bases of the junction left unmatched. CDR3 DNA sequence: TGTGCCAGCAGCCGCAGGGAGCTAGCGGGAGGACAAGAGACCCAGTACTTC. Amino acid sequence: CASSRRELAGGQETQYF.

The V and J genes are TRBV6-5 and TRBJ2-1, with TRBD1 matching 10 bases. After removal of 6 bases from V and 5 bases from J, the junction contained 7 bases not matched to a gene. This CDR3 has 15 residues. The germline CDR1 and CDR2 sequences are MNHEY and SVGAGI. CDR3 nucleotide sequence: TGTGCCAGCAGATTAGGGACAGGGGTGGACAATGAGCAGTTCTTC. Encoded protein: CASRLGTGVDNEQFF.

The V gene is TRBV11-1, the J gene TRBJ2-2, with TRBD1 as a possible D gene (5 bases). Trimming left V 3 bases short and J 4 bases short, with 9 bases between. The CDR3 covers 14 residues. CDR1 is SGHAT, CDR2 FQDESV, per germline (reference sequence). CDR3 residues: CASSFDSPTGELFF. In nucleotides, the CDR3 is TGTGCCAGCAGCTTTGACAGTCCCACCGGGGAGCTGTTTTTT.

This clone was detected a few times. The gene calls are TRBV9 and TRBJ2-7, with 11 bases identical to TRBD1. The ends lost 4 bases at V and 4 bases at J; junction bases unmatched: 4. The CDR3 has 14 residues. The germline V gene has CDR1 SGDLS and CDR2 YYNGEE. The CDR3 DNA follows: TGTGCCAGCAGCCTCGGACAGGGGGCGTACGAGCAGTACTTC. It yields the protein CASSLGQGAYEQYF.

The chain carries TRBV30 and TRBJ2-2; the D is unclear. Germline V CDR1 and CDR2: GTSNPN, SVGIG (reference sequence). The CDR3 is made up of 13 amino acids. The V end was cut by 1 base, the J end by 3 bases, with 6 bases between. CDR3 loop: CAWSGRYTGELFF. The CDR3 DNA reads TGTGCCTGGAGTGGCAGATACACCGGGGAGCTGTTTTTT.

The genes are TRBV28 and TRBJ1-6; no clear D gene. Trimming took 8 bases from V and 5 from J, leaving 13 bases between them. Germline V lookup: CDR1 MDHEN, CDR2 SYDVKM. This CDR3 is 14 amino acids long. The CDR3 DNA reads as TGTGCCAGCTGCTGGGGAACAGATAATTCACCCCTCCACTTT. Its translation is CASCWGTDNSPLHF.

The chain is built from TRBV19 and TRBJ1-1; possibly TRBD1 for D (5 bases). This CDR3 contains 15 residues. Trimming shortened V by 4 bases and J by 0 bases, and 12 bases separated the two germline ends. The germline V gene has CDR1 LNHDA and CDR2 SQIVND (reference sequence). The CDR3 bases are TGTGCCAGTAGTAGGACCGGGACGATGAACACTGAAGCTTTCTTT. It is translated as CASSRTGTMNTEAFF.

The chain recombines TRBV5-1 with TRBJ2-5, with 10 bases that match TRBD2. CDR3 length: 15 amino acids. V lost 4 bases to trimming and J lost 4 bases; unmatched junction nucleotides: 7. Germline loops: CDR1 SGHRS, CDR2 YFSETQ. The CDR3 reads CASSPGPSGGETQYF. DNA for the CDR3: TGCGCCAGCAGCCCGGGGCCTAGCGGGGGAGAGACCCAGTACTTC.

This rearrangement joins TRBV11-2 to TRBJ1-2; 7 nucleotides agree with TRBD1. Germline V gene data show CDR1 as SGHAT and CDR2 as FQNNGV. The V segment lost 5 bases and the J segment 6 bases; nucleotides outside the gene matches: 9. This CDR3 is 14 amino acids long. Here the CDR3 reads CASSLDRAQDGYTF. In nucleotides, the CDR3 is TGTGCCAGCAGCCTTGACAGGGCTCAGGATGGCTACACCTTC.

This clone was counted at least ten times. This chain links TRBV5-5 with TRBJ2-3; D might be TRBD2 (5 bases). This CDR3 comprises 16 residues. Trimming removed 2 bases from V and 4 bases from J, with 17 bases in between. Per germline, CDR1 SGHKS and CDR2 YYEKEE (reference sequence). DNA of the CDR3: TGTGCCAGCAGCTTACCAGACCCCGGGATGGCAGATACGCAGTATTTT. Its protein product is CASSLPDPGMADTQYF.

This clone was observed a handful of times. The gene calls are TRBV4-3 and TRBJ1-1; D call uncertain. This CDR3 region has 14 residues. CDR1 and CDR2 from the germline V gene are LGHNA and YSLEER. V was cut by 3 bases and J by 9 bases, with 17 bases left in between. CDR3 DNA: TGCGCCAGCAGCCAGTTCCCTCGGAGAGTTCAAGCTTTCTTT. This translates into CASSQFPRRVQAFF.

The V and J genes are TRBV4-3 and TRBJ1-1; D perhaps matches TRBD1 (5 bases). The CDR3 totals 16 residues. The V and J ends lost 0 bases and 1 base respectively, with 12 bases between them. Germline loops: CDR1 LGHNA, CDR2 YSLEER. Written as DNA, the CDR3 is TGCGCCAGCAGCCAAGAACCCCAGGGTGCGAACACTGAAGCTTTCTTT. It encodes CASSQEPQGANTEAFF.

The chain has TRBV7-9 and TRBJ2-5; D is ambiguous. V gave up 9 bases and J gave up 1 base, with 6 bases separating them. The CDR3 has 11 amino acids. Germline values: CDR1 SEHNR, CDR2 FQNEAQ (reference sequence). Here the CDR3 reads CASLVQETQYF. The CDR3 DNA follows: TGTGCCAGTTTGGTCCAAGAGACCCAGTACTTC.

The V and J genes are TRBV18 and TRBJ2-2; no firm D call. CDR3 length: 14 residues. V shed 8 bases and J shed 1 base, with 11 bases lying between them. Germline V gene sequence: CDR1 KGHSH, CDR2 LQKENI. In nucleotides, the CDR3 is TGTGCCAGCCCCCATCCCTTGAACACCGGGGAGCTGTTTTTT. It encodes CASPHPLNTGELFF.

The V call is TRBV10-3, the J call TRBJ1-1; D uncertain. The germline gives CDR1 ENHRY, CDR2 SYGVKD. Trimming removed 2 bases from V and 0 bases from J, with 16 bases in between. The CDR3 covers 17 residues. CDR3: CAISERAAVMVNTEAFF. CDR3 sequence (DNA): TGTGCCATCAGTGAGAGGGCAGCAGTAATGGTGAACACTGAAGCTTTCTTT.

J is TRBJ1-1 and V is TRBV9; 9 bases map to TRBD1. Germline loops: CDR1 SGDLS, CDR2 YYNGEE. With V trimmed by 4 bases and J by 3 bases, 4 bases remained unmatched. The CDR3 totals 14 residues. DNA for the CDR3: TGTGCCAGCAGCAGGGACAGGGTGTACACTGAAGCTTTCTTT. Translating it yields CASSRDRVYTEAFF.

The V gene is TRBV24-1, the J gene TRBJ2-4, with 8 nucleotides matching TRBD2. CDR1 KGHDR and CDR2 SFDVKD come from the germline V gene. J gave up 1 base and V 5 bases, and 15 bases lay outside the gene matches. CDR3 length equals 19 residues. CDR3 sequence reads: CATSATPGLGIGAKNIQYF. In DNA form, the CDR3 reads TGTGCCACCAGTGCTACACCGGGACTAGGTATCGGGGCCAAAAACATTCAGTACTTC.